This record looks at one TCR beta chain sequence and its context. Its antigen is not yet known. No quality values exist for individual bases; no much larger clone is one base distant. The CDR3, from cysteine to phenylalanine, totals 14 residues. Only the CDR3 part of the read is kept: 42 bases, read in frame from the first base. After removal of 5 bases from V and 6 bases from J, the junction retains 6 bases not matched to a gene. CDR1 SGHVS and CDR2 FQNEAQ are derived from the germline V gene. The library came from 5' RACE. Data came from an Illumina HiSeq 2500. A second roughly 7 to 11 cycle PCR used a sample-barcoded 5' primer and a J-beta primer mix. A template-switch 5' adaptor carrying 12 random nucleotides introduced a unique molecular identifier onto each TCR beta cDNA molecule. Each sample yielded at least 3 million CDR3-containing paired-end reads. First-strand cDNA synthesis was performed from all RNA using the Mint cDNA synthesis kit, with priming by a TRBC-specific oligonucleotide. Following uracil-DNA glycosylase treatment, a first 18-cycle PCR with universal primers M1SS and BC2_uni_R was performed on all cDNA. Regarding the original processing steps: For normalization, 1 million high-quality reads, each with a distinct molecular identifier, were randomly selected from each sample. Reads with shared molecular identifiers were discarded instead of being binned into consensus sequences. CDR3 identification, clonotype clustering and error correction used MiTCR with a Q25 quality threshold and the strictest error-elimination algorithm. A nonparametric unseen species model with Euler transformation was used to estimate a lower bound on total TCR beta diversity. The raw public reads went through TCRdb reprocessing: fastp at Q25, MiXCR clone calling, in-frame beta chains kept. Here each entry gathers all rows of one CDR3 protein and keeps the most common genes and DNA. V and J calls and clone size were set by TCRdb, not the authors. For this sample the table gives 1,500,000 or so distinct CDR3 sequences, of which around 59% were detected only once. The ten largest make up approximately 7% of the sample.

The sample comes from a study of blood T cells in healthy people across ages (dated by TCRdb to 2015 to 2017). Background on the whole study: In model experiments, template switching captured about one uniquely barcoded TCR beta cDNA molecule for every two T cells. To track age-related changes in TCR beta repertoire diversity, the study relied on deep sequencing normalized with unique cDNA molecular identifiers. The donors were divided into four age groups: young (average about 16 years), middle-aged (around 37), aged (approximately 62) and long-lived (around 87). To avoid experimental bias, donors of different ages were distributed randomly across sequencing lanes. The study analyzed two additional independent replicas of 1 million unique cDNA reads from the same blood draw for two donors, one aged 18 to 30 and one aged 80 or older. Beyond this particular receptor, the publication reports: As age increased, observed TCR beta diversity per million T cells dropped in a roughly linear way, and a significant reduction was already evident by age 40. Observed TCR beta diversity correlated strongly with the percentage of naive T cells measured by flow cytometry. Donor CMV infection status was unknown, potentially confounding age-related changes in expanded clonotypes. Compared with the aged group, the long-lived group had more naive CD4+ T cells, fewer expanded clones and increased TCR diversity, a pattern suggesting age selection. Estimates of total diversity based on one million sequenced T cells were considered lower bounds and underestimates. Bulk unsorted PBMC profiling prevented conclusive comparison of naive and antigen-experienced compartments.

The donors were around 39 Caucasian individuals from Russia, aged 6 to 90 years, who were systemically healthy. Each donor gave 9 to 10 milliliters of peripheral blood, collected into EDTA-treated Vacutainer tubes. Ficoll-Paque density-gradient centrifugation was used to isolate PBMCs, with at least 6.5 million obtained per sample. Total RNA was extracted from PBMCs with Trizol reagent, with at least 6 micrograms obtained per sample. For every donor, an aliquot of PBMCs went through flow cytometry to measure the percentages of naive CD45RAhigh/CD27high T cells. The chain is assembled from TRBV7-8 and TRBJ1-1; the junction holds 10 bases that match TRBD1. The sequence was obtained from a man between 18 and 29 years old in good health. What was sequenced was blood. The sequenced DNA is TGTGCCAGCAGCCCGTCCGACAGGGGGCCTGAAGCTTTCTTT. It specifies CASSPSDRGPEAFF.